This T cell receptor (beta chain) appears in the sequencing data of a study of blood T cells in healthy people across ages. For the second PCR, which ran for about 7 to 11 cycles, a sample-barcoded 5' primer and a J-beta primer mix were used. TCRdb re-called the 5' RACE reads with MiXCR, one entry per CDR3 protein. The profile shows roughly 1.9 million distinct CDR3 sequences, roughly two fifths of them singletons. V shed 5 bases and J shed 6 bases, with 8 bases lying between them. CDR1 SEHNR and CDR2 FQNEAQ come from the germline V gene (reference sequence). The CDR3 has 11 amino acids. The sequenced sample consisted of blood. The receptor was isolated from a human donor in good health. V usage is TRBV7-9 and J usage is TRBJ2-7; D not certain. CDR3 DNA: TGTGCCAGCAGCCCCGAGGCCGAGCAGTACTTC. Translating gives CASSPEAEQYF.